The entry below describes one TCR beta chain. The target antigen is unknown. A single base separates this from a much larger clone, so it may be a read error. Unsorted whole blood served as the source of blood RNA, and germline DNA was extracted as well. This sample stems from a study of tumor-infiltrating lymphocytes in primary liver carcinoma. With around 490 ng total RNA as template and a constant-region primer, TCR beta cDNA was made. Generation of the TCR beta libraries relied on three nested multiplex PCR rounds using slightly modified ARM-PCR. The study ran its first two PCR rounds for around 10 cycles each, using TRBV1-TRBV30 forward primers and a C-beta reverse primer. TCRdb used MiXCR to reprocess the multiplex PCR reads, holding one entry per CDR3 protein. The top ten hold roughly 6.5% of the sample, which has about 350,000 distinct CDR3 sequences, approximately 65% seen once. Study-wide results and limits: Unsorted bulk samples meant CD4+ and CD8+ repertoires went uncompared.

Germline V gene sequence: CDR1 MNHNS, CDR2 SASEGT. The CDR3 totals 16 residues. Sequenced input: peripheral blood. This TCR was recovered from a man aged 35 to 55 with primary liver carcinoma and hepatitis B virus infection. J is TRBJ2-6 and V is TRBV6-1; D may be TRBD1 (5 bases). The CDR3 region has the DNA TGTGCCAGCAGTGAACAAGGTTTTCCTGGGGCCAACGTCCCGACTTTC. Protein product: CASSEQGFPGANVPTF.